This record concerns one T cell receptor (beta chain) sequence. In the original analysis: Amplification of reference gene primers was used by the study to estimate nucleated cell counts. Here immunoSEQ multiplex PCR was the method, and the copy in TCRdb shows in-frame clones only, minus some. That table gives V, J and clone size, and the DNA gave D and trimming. The sample shows almost 55,000 clones, roughly 80% of them seen only once. The sample comes from a study of blood T cell repertoires in COVID-19. Across the study: Spain, Italy and the United States supplied samples that represented acute and convalescent COVID-19. The cDNA or gDNA used as material had been derived from T cells, B-cell-depleted T cells, or PBMCs.

CDR1 and CDR2 (germline): LNHDA, SQIVND (reference sequence). The CDR3 covers 15 residues. The ends lost 7 bases at V and 2 bases at J; junction bases unmatched: 8. The clonotype comes from a man in his forties or fifties with acute or convalescent COVID-19. The J gene is TRBJ1-3, the V gene TRBV19; 7 bases agree with TRBD1. Material: peripheral blood. The CDR3 DNA sequence: TGTGCCAGTACCGGCCGAGGGACAGCTGGAAACACCATATATTTT. Residues: CASTGRGTAGNTIYF. Filled out from reference TRBV19 and TRBJ1-3, the complete variable domain reads DGGITQSPKYLFRKEGQNVTLSCEQNLNHDAMYWYRQDPGQGLRLIYYSQIVNDFQKGDIAEGYSVSREKKESFPLTVTSAQKNPTAFYLCASTGRGTAGNTIYFGEGSWLTVV.